Shown below are 20 T cell receptor beta chains from a single sample sequenced in a study of shared clonotypes between healthy human individuals. The method was immunoSEQ multiplex PCR; TCRdb's version includes in-frame clones alone and lacks a portion of them. Counted here are hundreds of thousands of clones, 95% to 98% occurring once; the ten biggest clones make up 0.3%. Naive CD8 cells lacked CD45RO and underwent positive selection for CCR7, leaving out terminally differentiated effector memory CD45RA+ cells. The sample comprised naive CD8+ T cells sorted from blood. Every receptor here comes from a man between 25 and 39 years old in good health.

This CDR3 is CASSSWTSGDQETQYF. The DNA for the CDR3 is TGTGCCAGCAGCTCGTGGACTAGCGGAGATCAAGAGACCCAGTACTTC. This rearrangement joins TRBV11-2 to TRBJ2-5; 10 positions agree with TRBD2. The CDR3 extends over 16 amino acids. The germline V gene has CDR1 SGHAT and CDR2 FQNNGV. The V gene end was trimmed by 4 bases and the J gene end by 2 bases; junction bases not matched to a gene: 7.

The chain combines TRBV9 with TRBJ2-2, with D possibly being TRBD2 (5 bases). The CDR3 spans 17 residues. V was pared by 4 bases and J by 0 bases, with 16 bases between. In germline, CDR1 is SGDLS, CDR2 YYNGEE. DNA for the CDR3: TGTGCCAGCAGCCCTCAGAGAGGGTCGTCGAACACCGGGGAGCTGTTTTTT. Translating it yields CASSPQRGSSNTGELFF.

The chain combines TRBV19 with TRBJ2-1; TRBD2 matches 11 bases. Germline trimming cut 5 bases from V and 5 bases from J; bases unmatched to any gene: 11. CDR3 size: 17 residues. Germline lookup yields CDR1 LNHDA and CDR2 SQIVND (reference sequence). The DNA for the CDR3 is TGTGCCAGTAGTTTTAGCCTGACTAGCGGGATGAACAATGAGCAGTTCTTC. Protein product: CASSFSLTSGMNNEQFF.

The CDR3 DNA follows: TGCGCCAGCAGTCTAAACTGGGATGGGGACGAGCAGTACTTC. The encoded protein is CASSLNWDGDEQYF. This chain joins TRBV23-1 and TRBJ2-7; D uncertain. TRBV23-1 is an ORF; its function is uncertain. Between the trimmed V and J ends, which lost 4 bases and 5 bases, there was a span of 15 bases. This CDR3 contains 14 residues.

The chain carries TRBV9 and TRBJ1-3; D is ambiguous. The CDR3 length is 13 residues. Per the germline V gene, CDR1 is SGDLS and CDR2 is YYNGEE. With 6 bases removed from V and 3 bases from J, the gap between germline ends came to 10 bases. CDR3 in amino acids: CASTRSVGNTIYF. The CDR3 DNA is TGTGCCAGCACCCGATCAGTTGGAAACACCATATATTTT.

The chain is built from TRBV9 and TRBJ2-3; 12 bases align to TRBD1. V was clipped by 7 bases and J by 8 bases; unmatched bases: 8. There are 14 residues in the CDR3. In germline, CDR1 is SGDLS, CDR2 YYNGEE. DNA of the CDR3: TGTGCCAGCGAGGGGGACAGGGGGCTCAGTACGCAGTATTTT. It encodes CASEGDRGLSTQYF.

V usage is TRBV5-1 and J usage is TRBJ2-1; 7 bases match TRBD1. CDR3 length: 14 residues. J lost 6 bases, V lost 0 bases, and 3 bases had no gene match. CDR1 and CDR2 (germline): SGHRS, YFSETQ. In DNA, the CDR3 is TGCGCCAGCAGCTTGGAGCGACAGGGCAATGAGCAGTTCTTC. Its translation is CASSLERQGNEQFF.

The gene calls are TRBV4-1 and TRBJ1-2; D is unresolved. V dropped 8 bases and J dropped 0 bases, with 16 bases sitting between them. The CDR3 is 15 residues long. The germline gives CDR1 MGHRA, CDR2 YSYEKL. CDR3 loop: CASSGKDGPNYGYTF. In DNA form, the CDR3 reads TGCGCCAGCTCGGGAAAGGACGGACCTAACTATGGCTACACCTTC.

This clone was picked up one time. The chain couples TRBV15 to TRBJ2-1; possibly TRBD1 for D (6 bases). CDR3 length: 11 residues. Trimming took 8 bases from V and 10 from J, leaving 12 bases between them. Germline values: CDR1 LNHNV, CDR2 YYDKDF (reference sequence). Written as DNA, the CDR3 is TGTGCCACCTCGTACGGGACAGAGCAGTTCTTC. The encoded protein is CATSYGTEQFF.

The chain links TRBV2 to TRBJ2-4, with unresolved D. This CDR3 spans 17 amino acids. Germline V gene data show CDR1 as SNHLY and CDR2 as FYNNEI. V gave up 2 bases and J gave up 0 bases, with 14 bases separating them. The CDR3 loop is CASSESPALLAKNIQYF. DNA of the CDR3: TGTGCCAGCAGTGAATCCCCAGCCCTACTAGCCAAAAACATTCAGTACTTC.

The rearrangement joins TRBV29-1 to TRBJ1-1; D call uncertain. CDR3 length equals 12 residues. V gave up 6 bases and J gave up 2 bases, with 10 bases separating them. Germline values: CDR1 SQVTM, CDR2 ANQGSEA. The CDR3 here is CSVLAGNTEAFF. The CDR3, as DNA: TGCAGCGTCCTAGCCGGCAACACTGAAGCTTTCTTT. The whole variable domain, filled in from reference TRBV29-1 and TRBJ1-1, reads SAVISQKPSRDICQRGTSLTIQCQVDSQVTMMFWYRQQPGQSLTLIATANQGSEATYESGFVIDKFPISRPNLTFSTLTVSNMSPEDSSIYLCSVLAGNTEAFFGQGTRLTVV.

The chain employs TRBV20-1 and TRBJ2-3; D perhaps matches TRBD2 (5 bases). Looked up from germline, CDR1 is DFQATT and CDR2 is SNEGSKA (reference sequence). The CDR3 is made up of 10 amino acids. Trimming took 6 bases from V and 5 from J, leaving 6 bases between them. Here the CDR3 DNA reads TGCAGTGCCGAGGGAGATACGCAGTATTTT. As protein: CSAEGDTQYF.

This rearrangement joins TRBV5-1 to TRBJ2-2; 8 nucleotides match TRBD2. The germline V gene has CDR1 SGHRS and CDR2 YFSETQ. Trimming cost V 1 base and J 6 bases; bases outside gene matches: 8. There are 16 residues in the CDR3. CDR3 sequence: CASSLSEAGEAGELFF. The CDR3 coding sequence is TGCGCCAGCAGCTTGTCGGAAGCGGGAGAGGCCGGGGAGCTGTTTTTT.

This clone was recorded only once. The gene calls are TRBV29-1 and TRBJ1-5; 7 nucleotides match TRBD1. This CDR3 has 14 residues. V dropped 6 bases and J dropped 4; count of bases not matched to a gene: 9. Germline V gives CDR1 SQVTM, CDR2 ANQGSEA. The CDR3 reads CSVKGGAANQPQHF. The CDR3 DNA reads TGCAGCGTCAAAGGGGGCGCGGCGAATCAGCCCCAGCATTTT.

Remarks on this clone: Distinct nucleotide sequences in the sample also encode this CDR3. The V gene is TRBV5-1, the J gene TRBJ1-1; 10 bases fit TRBD1. Germline CDR1 reads SGHRS; CDR2 reads YFSETQ. The CDR3 is 14 residues long. Trimming cost V 3 bases and J 5 bases; bases outside gene matches: 4. The CDR3 region is CASSSGQGRTEAFF. DNA for the CDR3: TGCGCCAGCAGCTCGGGACAGGGGAGAACTGAAGCTTTCTTT.

This chain uses TRBV28 with TRBJ2-7; D may be TRBD1 (6 bases). The CDR3 extends over 17 amino acids. Germline values: CDR1 MDHEN, CDR2 SYDVKM. Between the trimmed V and J ends, which lost 2 bases and 0 bases, there was a span of 17 bases. CDR3 residues: CASSLTTGQSSSYEQYF. CDR3 sequence (DNA): TGTGCCAGCAGTTTAACCACCGGACAGTCAAGCTCCTACGAGCAGTACTTC.

With respect to this clone: The sample contains more than one DNA sequence encoding this CDR3. J is TRBJ2-7 and V is TRBV29-1, with D perhaps TRBD1 (6 bases). V was cut by 1 base and J by 1 base, with 8 bases left in between. The CDR3 sequence is 13 residues long. In germline, CDR1 is SQVTM, CDR2 ANQGSEA. The CDR3 spells CSVEVDRSYEQYF. The CDR3 DNA is TGCAGCGTTGAAGTCGACAGGTCCTACGAGCAGTACTTC.

The chain uses TRBV15 and TRBJ2-5; TRBD1 matches 9 bases. The V gene's germline CDR1 is LNHNV and CDR2 YYDKDF (reference sequence). The CDR3 contains 15 residues. V dropped 5 bases and J dropped 5; count of bases not matched to a gene: 9. The CDR3 DNA follows: TGTGCCACCAGCGGGGGACAGGGAGTCCGGGAGACCCAGTACTTC. This codes for CATSGGQGVRETQYF.

The chain combines TRBV27 with TRBJ2-1, with TRBD2 matching 10 bases. Germline V gives CDR1 MNHEY, CDR2 SMNVEV (reference sequence). The length of the CDR3 is 15 residues. The ends lost 5 bases at V and 6 bases at J; junction bases unmatched: 7. CDR3 region: CASSQLAGKGNEQFF. In nucleotides, the CDR3 is TGTGCCAGCAGTCAACTAGCGGGGAAGGGCAATGAGCAGTTCTTC.

The gene calls are TRBV9 and TRBJ1-1; 7 bases line up with TRBD1. CDR3 size: 16 residues. Germline CDR1 SGDLS, CDR2 YYNGEE. Losses at the gene ends were 2 bases for V and 0 bases for J; bases not matched to a gene: 7. The CDR3 sequence: CASSVGRDRVNTEAFF. The CDR3 DNA reads as TGTGCCAGCAGCGTGGGAAGGGACAGAGTGAACACTGAAGCTTTCTTT.